This paragraph covers one TCR beta chain sequence. As yet, its antigen is unknown. The study ran its PCR with 60 Vbeta and 13 Jbeta primers. Libraries were prepared by immunoSEQ multiplex PCR; TCRdb keeps only in-frame clonotypes and omits some of them. The data hold roughly 220,000 clones, with around 64% observed a single time. The data derive from a study of cytomegalovirus exposure and HLA in healthy donors. With V trimmed by 8 bases and J by 5 bases, 8 bases remained unmatched. Germline-derived CDR1 and CDR2 are SNHLY and FYNNEI. This CDR3 has 13 amino acids. Study-level findings and limits: A cluster of highly shared sequence variants was likely a sequencing artifact. Exclusion as indistinguishable affected some V segments, including TRBV6-2 and TRBV6-3.

The genes are TRBV2 and TRBJ1-1, with 7 nucleotides matching TRBD1. Material for sequencing was PBMCs. The TCR was taken from a man aged 35 to 55 in good health and CMV-seropositive. As DNA, the CDR3 is TGTGCCAGCGGAGAGGGGGCGCTGACTGAAGCTTTCTTT. Protein: CASGEGALTEAFF.